This T cell receptor beta chain was captured in a study of T cell changes during pregnancy in multiple sclerosis. Assay used: immunoSEQ multiplex PCR; TCRdb lists only in-frame clones, some missing. The sample contains tens of thousands of clones, 85% to 95% of which appear only once. The CDR3 has 14 amino acids. After removal of 1 base from V and 3 bases from J, the junction contained 3 bases not matched to a gene. Germline V CDR1 and CDR2: SGHAT, FQDESV (reference sequence). The sequence was collected from a female donor with multiple sclerosis, enrolled in a pregnancy study. The genes are TRBV11-1 and TRBJ2-7, with 7 bases fitting TRBD1. Sample: CD4+ T cells from peripheral blood mononuclear cells, taken in the second trimester of pregnancy. The CDR3 here is CASSLGAGGYEQYF. In nucleotides, the CDR3 is TGTGCCAGCAGCTTAGGAGCAGGGGGCTACGAGCAGTACTTC.